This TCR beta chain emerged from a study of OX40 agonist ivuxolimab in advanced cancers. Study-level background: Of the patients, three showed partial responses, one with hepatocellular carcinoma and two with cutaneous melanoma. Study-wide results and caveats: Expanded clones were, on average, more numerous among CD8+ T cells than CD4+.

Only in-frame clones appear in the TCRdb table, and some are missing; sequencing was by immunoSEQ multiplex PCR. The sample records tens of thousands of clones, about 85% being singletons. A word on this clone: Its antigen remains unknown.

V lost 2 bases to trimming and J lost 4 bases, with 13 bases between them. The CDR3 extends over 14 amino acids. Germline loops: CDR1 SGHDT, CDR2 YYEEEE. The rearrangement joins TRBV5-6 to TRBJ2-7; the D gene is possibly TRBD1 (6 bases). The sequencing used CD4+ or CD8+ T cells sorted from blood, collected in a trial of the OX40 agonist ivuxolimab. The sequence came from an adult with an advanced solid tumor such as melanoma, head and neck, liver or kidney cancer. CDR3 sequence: CASSFSRGFYEQYF. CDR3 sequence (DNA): TGTGCCAGCAGCTTCTCCAGGGGCTTTTACGAGCAGTACTTC.